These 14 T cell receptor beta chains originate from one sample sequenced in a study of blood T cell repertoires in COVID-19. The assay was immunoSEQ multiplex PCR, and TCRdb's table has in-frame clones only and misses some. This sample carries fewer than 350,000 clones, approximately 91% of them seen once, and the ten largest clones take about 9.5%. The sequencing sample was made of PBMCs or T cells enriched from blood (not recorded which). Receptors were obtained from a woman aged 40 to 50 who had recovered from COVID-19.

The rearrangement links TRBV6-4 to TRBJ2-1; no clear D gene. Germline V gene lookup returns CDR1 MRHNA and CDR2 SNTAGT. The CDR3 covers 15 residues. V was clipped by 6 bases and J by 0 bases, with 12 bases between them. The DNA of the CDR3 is TGTGCCAGCAGCCGGTTAGGCGGCTCCTACAATGAGCAGTTCTTC. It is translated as CASSRLGGSYNEQFF.

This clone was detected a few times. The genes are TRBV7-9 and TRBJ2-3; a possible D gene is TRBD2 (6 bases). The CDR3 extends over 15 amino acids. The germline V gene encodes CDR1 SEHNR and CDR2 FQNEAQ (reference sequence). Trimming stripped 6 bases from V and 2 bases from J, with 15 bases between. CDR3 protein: CASSRLGGDTDTQYF. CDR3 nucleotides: TGTGCCAGCAGTCGACTGGGGGGAGACACAGATACGCAGTATTTT.

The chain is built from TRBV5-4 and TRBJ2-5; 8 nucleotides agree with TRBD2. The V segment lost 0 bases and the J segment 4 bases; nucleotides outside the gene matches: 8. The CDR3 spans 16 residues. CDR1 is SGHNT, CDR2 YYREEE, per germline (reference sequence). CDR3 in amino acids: CASSLATGGAGETQYF. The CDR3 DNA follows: TGTGCCAGCAGCTTGGCGACCGGGGGGGCCGGAGAGACCCAGTACTTC.

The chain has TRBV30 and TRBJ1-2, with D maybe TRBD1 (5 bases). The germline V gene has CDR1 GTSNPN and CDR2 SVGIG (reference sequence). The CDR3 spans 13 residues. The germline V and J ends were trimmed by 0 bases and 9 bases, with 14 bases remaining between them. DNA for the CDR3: TGTGCCTGGAGTGTGTGGCAGGGCGTCCGCTACACCTTC. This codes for CAWSVWQGVRYTF.

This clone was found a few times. The CDR3 bases are TGTGCCAGCAGCGACCCTGTCGGGGGGACCACAGATACGCAGTATTTT. This sequence encodes CASSDPVGGTTDTQYF. J is TRBJ2-3 and V is TRBV9, with TRBD2 identical over 7 bases. The trim removed 3 bases at V and 2 bases at J, leaving 9 bases unmatched. Germline CDR1 is SGDLS and CDR2 is YYNGEE. The CDR3 loop spans 16 amino acids.

The CDR3 sequence: CASSPPGYNEQFF. CDR3 DNA: TGTGCCAGCAGCCCGCCGGGATACAATGAGCAGTTCTTC. J is TRBJ2-1 and V is TRBV12-3 or TRBV12-4, with a possible D match to TRBD2 (5 bases). Trimming pared 6 bases from V and 4 bases from J, leaving 10 bases between. The CDR3 totals 13 residues.

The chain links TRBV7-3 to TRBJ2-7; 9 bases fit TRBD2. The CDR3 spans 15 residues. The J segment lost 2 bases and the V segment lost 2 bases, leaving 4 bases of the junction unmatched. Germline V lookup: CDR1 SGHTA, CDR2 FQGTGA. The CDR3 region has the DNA TGTGCCAGCAGCTTAGAGGCGGGGGGGACCTACGAGCAGTACTTC. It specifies CASSLEAGGTYEQYF.

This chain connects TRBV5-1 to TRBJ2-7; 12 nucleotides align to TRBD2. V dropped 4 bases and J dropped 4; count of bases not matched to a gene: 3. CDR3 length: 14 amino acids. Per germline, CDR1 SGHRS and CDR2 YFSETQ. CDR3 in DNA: TGCGCCAGCAGCATGACTAGCGGGGGTTACGAGCAGTACTTC. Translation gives CASSMTSGGYEQYF.

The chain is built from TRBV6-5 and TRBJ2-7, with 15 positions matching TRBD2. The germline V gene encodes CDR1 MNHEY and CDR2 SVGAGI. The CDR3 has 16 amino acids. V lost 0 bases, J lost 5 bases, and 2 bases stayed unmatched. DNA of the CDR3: TGTGCCAGCAGTTACTCCGGACTAGCGGGGGGGCACGAGCAGTACTTC. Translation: CASSYSGLAGGHEQYF.

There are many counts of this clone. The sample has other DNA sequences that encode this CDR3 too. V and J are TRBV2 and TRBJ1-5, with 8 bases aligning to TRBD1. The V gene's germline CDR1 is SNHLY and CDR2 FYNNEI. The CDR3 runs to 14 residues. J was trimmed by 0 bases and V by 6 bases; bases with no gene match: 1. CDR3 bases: TGTGCCAGCAGGGACAGGGTTAGCAATCAGCCCCAGCATTTT. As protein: CASRDRVSNQPQHF.

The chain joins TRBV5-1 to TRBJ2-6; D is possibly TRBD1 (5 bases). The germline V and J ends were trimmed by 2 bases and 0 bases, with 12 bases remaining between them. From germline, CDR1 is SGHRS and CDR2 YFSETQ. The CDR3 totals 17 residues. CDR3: CASSFDSSTSGANVLTF. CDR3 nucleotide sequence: TGCGCCAGCAGCTTCGACAGCTCCACCTCTGGGGCCAACGTCCTGACTTTC. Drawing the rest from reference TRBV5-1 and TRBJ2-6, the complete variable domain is KAGVTQTPRYLIKTRGQQVTLSCSPISGHRSVSWYQQTPGQGLQFLFEYFSETQRNKGNFPGRFSGRQFSNSRSEMNVSTLELGDSALYLCASSFDSSTSGANVLTFGAGSRLTVL.

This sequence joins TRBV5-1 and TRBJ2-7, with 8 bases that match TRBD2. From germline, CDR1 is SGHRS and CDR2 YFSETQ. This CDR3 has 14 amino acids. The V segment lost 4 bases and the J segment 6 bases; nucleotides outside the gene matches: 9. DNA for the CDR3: TGCGCCAGCAGCCATGCAGCGGGAGAGGCCGAGCAGTACTTC. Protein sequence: CASSHAAGEAEQYF. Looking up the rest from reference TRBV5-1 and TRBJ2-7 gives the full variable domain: KAGVTQTPRYLIKTRGQQVTLSCSPISGHRSVSWYQQTPGQGLQFLFEYFSETQRNKGNFPGRFSGRQFSNSRSEMNVSTLELGDSALYLCASSHAAGEAEQYFGPGTRLTVT.

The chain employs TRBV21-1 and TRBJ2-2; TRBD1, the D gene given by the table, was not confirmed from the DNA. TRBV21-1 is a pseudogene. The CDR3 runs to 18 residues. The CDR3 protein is CASSPRQSPMMDTGELFF. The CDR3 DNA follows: TGTGCCAGCAGCCCCCGACAGTCCCCGATGATGGACACCGGGGAGCTGTTTTTT.

This CDR3 is CASSLGGGAANEKLFF. The CDR3 nucleotides read TGTGCCAGCAGCTTAGGAGGGGGCGCAGCTAATGAAAAACTGTTTTTT. This chain uses TRBV13 with TRBJ1-4, with 7 bases identical to TRBD1. This CDR3 comprises 16 residues. Germline values: CDR1 PRHDT, CDR2 FYEKMQ (reference sequence). Trimming at V came to 0 bases and at J to 3 bases, leaving 4 bases not matched to a gene. The entire variable domain, with the rest obtained from reference TRBV13 and TRBJ1-4, is as follows: AAGVIQSPRHLIKEKRETATLKCYPIPRHDTVYWYQQGPGQDPQFLISFYEKMQSDKGSIPDRFSAQQFSDYHSELNMSSLELGDSALYFCASSLGGGAANEKLFFGSGTQLSVL.